This TCR beta chain derives from a study of human T cells and chemical hapten exposure. Time point here: patch test 1, 2 weeks after DPC sensitization. The treatment was: therapeutic diphenylcyclopropenone sensitization with weekly scalp DPC. TCRdb used MiXCR to reprocess the RACE reads, holding one entry per CDR3 protein. The sample shows 84,000 or so distinct CDR3 sequences, roughly a tenth of them seen only once. This clonotype was observed at least ten times. This TCR was sampled from a man in his forties or fifties with alopecia areata. Some clones in this sample may be carry-over from other donors' samples. Specimen: whole blood, collected in connection with sensitization to the hapten diphenylcyclopropenone (DPC).

CDR3 region: CASSYSTSGANVLTF. The CDR3 coding sequence is TGTGCCAGCAGTTACTCGACTAGTGGGGCCAACGTCCTGACTTTC. The J gene is TRBJ2-6, the V gene TRBV6-2 or TRBV6-3; tentatively, D is TRBD2 (6 bases). V was trimmed by 0 bases and J by 3 bases, leaving 6 bases between them. The CDR3 spans 15 residues. Germline loops: CDR1 MNHEY, CDR2 SVGEGT.